The rows below give T cell receptor beta chains drawn from one sample of a study of blood T cells in healthy people across ages. TCRdb re-derived calls from the 5' RACE reads in MiXCR, one entry per CDR3 protein. Of about 1.6 million distinct CDR3 sequences detected, about 35% appear once; the ten largest clones hold 11%. The material sequenced was blood. The receptors derive from a woman under 40 in good health. Each CDR3 is given with its conserved first and last residue. The order of the fields is V gene, D gene, J gene, clone size, CDR3 protein, CDR3 DNA. D genes are given only for firm matches. The size field is filled for only some rows; it gives once, few, many or a size class.

TRBV28	NA	TRBJ2-5	NA	CASSFIGQEKTQYF	TGTGCCAGCAGTTTCATAGGGCAGGAGAAGACCCAGTACTTC
TRBV6-1	NA	TRBJ1-1	NA	CASSEIGVGAFF	TGTGCCAGCAGTGAAATTGGTGTCGGGGCTTTCTTT
TRBV28	NA	TRBJ2-5	NA	CASSRPWPQETQYF	TGTGCCAGCAGTCGGCCGTGGCCCCAAGAGACCCAGTACTTC
TRBV6-5	TRBD1	TRBJ2-1	NA	CASSPSRDRVHEQFF	TGTGCCAGCAGCCCCTCCCGGGACAGGGTGCATGAGCAGTTCTTC
TRBV6-5	NA	TRBJ1-2	NA	CASSLQQDFYGYTF	TGTGCCAGCAGTTTACAACAGGACTTCTATGGCTACACCTTC
TRBV9	NA	TRBJ1-2	many	CASSGLDYGYTF	TGTGCCAGCAGCGGCCTGGACTATGGCTACACCTTC
TRBV15	TRBD2	TRBJ2-3	NA	CATSPRRGGRRGTQYF	TGTGCCACCTCACCTAGGCGGGGGGGCAGGCGGGGTACGCAGTATTTT
TRBV9	NA	TRBJ2-7	NA	CASSDTGLGEQYF	TGTGCCAGCAGCGACACAGGGTTAGGCGAGCAGTACTTC
TRBV24-1	NA	TRBJ2-1	few	CATSVGVGNEQFF	TGTGCCACCAGTGTCGGGGTTGGGAATGAGCAGTTCTTC
TRBV4-1	TRBD2	TRBJ2-7	NA	CASSQDSGSFYEQYF	TGCGCCAGCAGCCAGGATAGCGGGAGCTTCTACGAGCAGTACTTC
TRBV20-1	NA	TRBJ2-5	few	CSARGLGRDQETQYF	TGCAGTGCTAGAGGGCTAGGGAGAGACCAAGAGACCCAGTACTTC
TRBV15	NA	TRBJ2-7	few	CATSDSGPYEQYF	TGTGCCACCAGCGATAGCGGACCCTACGAGCAGTACTTC
TRBV18	TRBD1	TRBJ2-1	NA	CASSPSDRGLFF	TGTGCCAGCTCACCATCGGACAGGGGGCTGTTCTTC
TRBV12-3/TRBV12-4	NA	TRBJ1-2	few	CASSFLTNNYGYTF	TGTGCCAGCAGTTTTCTAACGAATAACTATGGCTACACCTTC
TRBV7-3	TRBD2	TRBJ2-1	NA	CASSHREREGNEQFF	TGTGCCAGCAGCCACAGGGAACGGGAGGGGAATGAGCAGTTCTTC
TRBV6-1	NA	TRBJ2-1	NA	CASRTGYGNNEQFF	TGTGCCAGCAGAACAGGGTATGGTAACAATGAGCAGTTCTTC
TRBV3-1	NA	TRBJ2-5	few	CASSQPGLTTRTQYF	TGTGCCAGCAGCCAACCGGGACTGACAACCCGGACCCAGTACTTC
TRBV6-1	TRBD2	TRBJ2-5	few	CASIFTGRAGETQYF	TGTGCCAGCATCTTCACGGGGAGGGCCGGGGAGACCCAGTACTTC
TRBV10-3	NA	TRBJ2-6	NA	CAISEGATYSGANAQTF	TGTGCCATCAGTGAAGGGGCCACTTACTCTGGGGCCAACGCCCAGACTTTC
TRBV5-1	NA	TRBJ2-3	few	CASSSGTQHTDTQYF	TGCGCCAGCAGTTCCGGGACCCAACACACAGATACGCAGTATTTT
TRBV20-1	NA	TRBJ2-3	NA	CSARDLRDTPNTQYF	TGCAGTGCTAGAGATTTACGGGATACCCCCAATACGCAGTATTTT
TRBV7-2	TRBD2	TRBJ2-1	few	CASSDTSGRLSSYNEQFF	TGTGCCAGCAGCGACACTAGCGGGAGACTTAGCTCCTACAATGAGCAGTTCTTC
TRBV7-8	NA	TRBJ2-7	NA	CASSQAGTAAYEQYF	TGTGCCAGCAGCCAGGCGGGTACAGCAGCCTACGAGCAGTACTTC
TRBV12-3/TRBV12-4	NA	TRBJ2-6	many	CASSFGGLGANVLTF	TGTGCCAGCAGTTTTGGGGGGCTTGGGGCCAACGTCCTGACTTTC
TRBV5-4	TRBD2	TRBJ2-5	few	CASSSTSGGGLETQYF	TGTGCCAGCAGCTCAACTAGCGGGGGGGGTCTTGAGACCCAGTACTTC
TRBV5-1	NA	TRBJ2-1	NA	CASSSGGLRYNEQFF	TGCGCCAGCAGCAGTGGCGGGTTAAGATACAATGAGCAGTTCTTC
TRBV4-1	NA	TRBJ2-1	many	CASSPGHAYNEQFF	TGCGCCAGCAGCCCCGGGCACGCCTACAATGAGCAGTTCTTC
TRBV27	NA	TRBJ2-1	NA	CASSQSGQITYNEQFF	TGTGCCAGCAGTCAATCAGGACAGATCACCTACAATGAGCAGTTCTTC
TRBV7-8	NA	TRBJ2-3	few	CAVRKGLFFTDTQYF	TGTGCCGTACGTAAGGGACTGTTCTTCACAGATACGCAGTATTTT
TRBV10-3	NA	TRBJ2-4	few	CAISEIGSRDTKNIQYF	TGTGCCATCAGTGAGATAGGAAGCAGGGACACCAAAAACATTCAGTACTTC
TRBV3-1	TRBD2	TRBJ2-1	NA	CASSQRLGAGVSYNEQFF	TGTGCCAGCAGCCAAAGACTGGGAGCGGGAGTCTCCTACAATGAGCAGTTCTTC
TRBV20-1	NA	TRBJ1-1	few	CSARDLGEAFF	TGCAGTGCTAGAGATTTGGGGGAAGCTTTCTTT
TRBV6-2/TRBV6-3	TRBD2	TRBJ2-3	few	CASSYPIGLASSTDTQYF	TGTGCCAGCAGTTACCCTATAGGACTAGCAAGTAGCACAGATACGCAGTATTTT
TRBV3-1	NA	TRBJ1-6	NA	CASSQDLDRDTYNSPLHF	TGTGCCAGCAGCCAAGATTTGGACCGGGACACCTATAATTCACCCCTCCACTTT
TRBV27	TRBD2	TRBJ2-5	NA	CASRKPGLAGGETQYF	TGTGCCAGCAGAAAACCGGGACTAGCGGGAGGAGAGACCCAGTACTTC
TRBV15	NA	TRBJ2-2	few	CATGRGTGELFF	TGTGCCACCGGGAGAGGGACCGGGGAGCTGTTTTTT
TRBV20-1	NA	TRBJ2-5	few	CSARREWTQYF	TGCAGTGCCCGACGTGAATGGACCCAGTACTTC
TRBV3-1	NA	TRBJ1-6	NA	CASRVYNSPLHF	TGTGCCAGCAGAGTCTATAATTCACCCCTCCACTTT
TRBV9	NA	TRBJ1-1	NA	CASSVDGTPRPEAFF	TGTGCCAGCAGCGTAGACGGGACCCCGCGTCCTGAAGCTTTCTTT
TRBV5-1	NA	TRBJ2-1	NA	CASSLDLGASSYNEQFF	TGCGCCAGCAGCTTGGATCTGGGCGCGAGCTCCTACAATGAGCAGTTCTTC
TRBV27	NA	TRBJ2-7	many	CASSGMAPYEQYF	TGTGCCAGCAGTGGGATGGCACCCTACGAGCAGTACTTC
TRBV28	NA	TRBJ2-5	NA	CASRSRAPKTQYF	TGTGCCAGCAGGTCCAGGGCCCCAAAGACCCAGTACTTC
TRBV11-2	NA	TRBJ2-1	NA	CASTQELLDEQFF	TGTGCCAGCACCCAAGAGCTATTGGATGAGCAGTTCTTC
TRBV27	NA	TRBJ2-7	many	CASSPAVSYEQYF	TGTGCCAGTAGTCCGGCGGTATCCTACGAGCAGTACTTC
TRBV4-1	NA	TRBJ2-5	NA	CASSQNGPREQYF	TGCGCCAGCAGCCAAAACGGCCCTAGGGAGCAGTACTTC
TRBV25-1	NA	TRBJ1-2	many	CASSESEGSYGYTF	TGTGCCAGCAGTGAAAGTGAGGGGAGCTATGGCTACACCTTC
TRBV20-1	NA	TRBJ1-2	few	CSALLDSLAYGYTF	TGCAGTGCATTACTCGACAGCCTCGCCTATGGCTACACCTTC
TRBV15	NA	TRBJ2-5	few	CATSSWADPGQKETQYF	TGTGCCACCAGCTCCTGGGCCGACCCCGGACAAAAAGAGACCCAGTACTTC
TRBV4-1	NA	TRBJ2-3	NA	CASSQAGGADKDTQYF	TGCGCCAGCAGCCAAGCAGGCGGGGCTGATAAGGATACGCAGTATTTT
TRBV5-1	TRBD2	TRBJ2-5	few	CASSYREGRIDEQYF	TGCGCCAGCAGTTACCGGGAGGGCCGGATCGATGAGCAGTACTTC
TRBV30	NA	TRBJ1-2	few	CAWSVRRDYGYTF	TGTGCCTGGAGTGTACGGAGGGACTATGGCTACACCTTC
TRBV3-1	NA	TRBJ2-7	NA	CASSQEGAGSIYEQYF	TGTGCCAGCAGCCAAGAGGGCGCAGGGTCCATCTACGAGCAGTACTTC
TRBV5-6	NA	TRBJ1-1	NA	CASSWWGANTEAFF	TGTGCCAGCAGCTGGTGGGGAGCGAACACTGAAGCTTTCTTT
TRBV6-2/TRBV6-3	TRBD2	TRBJ2-3	few	CASSPGTTITDTQYF	TGTGCCAGCAGCCCCGGGACTACAATCACAGATACGCAGTATTTT
TRBV7-9	TRBD1	TRBJ2-7	NA	CASSSYLRDRNGLYEQYF	TGTGCCAGCAGCTCGTATCTCAGGGACAGAAATGGGCTCTACGAGCAGTACTTC
TRBV3-1	NA	TRBJ2-7	few	CASSQNKGGEQYF	TGTGCCAGCAGTCAAAATAAGGGCGGAGAGCAGTACTTC
TRBV7-7	NA	TRBJ2-3	few	CASSLLGVGTDTQYF	TGTGCCAGCAGCTTATTGGGGGTAGGCACAGATACGCAGTATTTT
TRBV6-1	TRBD2	TRBJ2-1	few	CASTPGGTSGRSSYNEQFF	TGTGCCAGCACCCCAGGGGGGACTAGCGGGCGTAGCTCCTACAATGAGCAGTTCTTC